This TCR beta chain was identified in a study of human T cells and chemical hapten exposure. Across the whole study: Patch tests applied 0.01% DPC to the upper back, read at 6 days.

CDR3 length: 13 residues. The germline V gene encodes CDR1 MNHEY and CDR2 SMNVEV (reference sequence). In the source study's methods: From approximately 20,000 to 700,000 TCRs were found per sample, with a median of approximately 100,000. Each CDR3 protein is one row after TCRdb ran MiXCR on the RACE reads. Clone size and V and J calls follow TCRdb, not the original study. Of about 360,000 distinct CDR3 sequences listed, approximately 5% are singletons. As regards this clonotype: The germline gene is not matched at one end of the junction; a read error may be the cause.

The time point is: patch test 1, 2 weeks after DPC sensitization. The treatment here: therapeutic diphenylcyclopropenone sensitization with weekly scalp DPC. Total RNA was isolated from whole blood that had not been fractionated. The sample here was whole blood, taken in connection with sensitization to the hapten diphenylcyclopropenone (DPC). The chain links TRBV27 to TRBJ1-5; D gene unclear. This clonotype was sampled from a woman in her 50s with alopecia areata. Some clones in this sample may be carry-over from other donors' samples. CDR3 loop: CASSRLRNQPRHF. CDR3 DNA: TGTGCCAGTTCCCGATTACGGAATCAGCCCCGGCATTTT.